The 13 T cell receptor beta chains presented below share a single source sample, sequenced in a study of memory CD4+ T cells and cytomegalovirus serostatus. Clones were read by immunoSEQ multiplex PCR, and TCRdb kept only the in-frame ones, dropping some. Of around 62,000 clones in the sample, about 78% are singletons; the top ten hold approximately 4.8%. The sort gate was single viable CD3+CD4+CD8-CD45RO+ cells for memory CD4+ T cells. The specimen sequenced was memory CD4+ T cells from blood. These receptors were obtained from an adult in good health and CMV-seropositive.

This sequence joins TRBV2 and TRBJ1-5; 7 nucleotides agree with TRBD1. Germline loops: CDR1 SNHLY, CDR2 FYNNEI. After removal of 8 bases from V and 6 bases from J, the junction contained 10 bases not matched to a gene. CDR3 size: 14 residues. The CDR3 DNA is TGTGCCAGCGGCCTTGGACAGGCTGGTCAGCCCCAGCATTTT. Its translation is CASGLGQAGQPQHF.

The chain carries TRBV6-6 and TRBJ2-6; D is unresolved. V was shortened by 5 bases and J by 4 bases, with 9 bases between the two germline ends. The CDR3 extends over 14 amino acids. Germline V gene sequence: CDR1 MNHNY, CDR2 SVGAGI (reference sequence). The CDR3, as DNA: TGTGCCAGCAGTCCGGCTACCGGGGCCAACGTCCTGACTTTC. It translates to CASSPATGANVLTF.

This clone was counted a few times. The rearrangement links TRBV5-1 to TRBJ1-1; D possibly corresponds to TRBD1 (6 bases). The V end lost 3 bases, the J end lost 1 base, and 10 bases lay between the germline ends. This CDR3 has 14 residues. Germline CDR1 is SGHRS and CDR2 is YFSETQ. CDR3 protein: CASSYKGENTEAFF. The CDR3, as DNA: TGCGCCAGCAGCTATAAGGGGGAGAACACTGAAGCTTTCTTT.

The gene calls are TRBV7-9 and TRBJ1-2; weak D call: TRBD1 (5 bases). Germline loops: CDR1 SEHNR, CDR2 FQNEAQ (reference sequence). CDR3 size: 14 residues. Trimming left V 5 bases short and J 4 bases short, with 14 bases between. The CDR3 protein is CASSRRDGIYGYTF. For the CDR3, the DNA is TGTGCCAGCAGCCGACGGGACGGAATCTATGGCTACACCTTC.

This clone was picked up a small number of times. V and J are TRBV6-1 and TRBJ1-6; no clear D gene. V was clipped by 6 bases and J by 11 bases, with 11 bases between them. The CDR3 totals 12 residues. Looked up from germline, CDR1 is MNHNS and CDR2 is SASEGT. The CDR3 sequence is CASSASVAPLHF. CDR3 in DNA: TGTGCCAGCAGCGCCTCAGTTGCACCCCTCCACTTT.

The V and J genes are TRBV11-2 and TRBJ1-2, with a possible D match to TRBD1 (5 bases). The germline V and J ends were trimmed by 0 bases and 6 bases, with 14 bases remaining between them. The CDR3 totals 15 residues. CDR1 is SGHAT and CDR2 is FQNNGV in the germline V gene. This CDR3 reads CASSLDSGGRDGYTF. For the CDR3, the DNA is TGTGCCAGCAGCTTAGATAGCGGGGGGAGGGATGGCTACACCTTC. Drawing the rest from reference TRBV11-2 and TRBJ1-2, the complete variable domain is EAGVAQSPRYKIIEKRQSVAFWCNPISGHATLYWYQQILGQGPKLLIQFQNNGVVDDSQLPKDRFSAERLKGVDSTLKIQPAKLEDSAVYLCASSLDSGGRDGYTFGSGTRLTVV.

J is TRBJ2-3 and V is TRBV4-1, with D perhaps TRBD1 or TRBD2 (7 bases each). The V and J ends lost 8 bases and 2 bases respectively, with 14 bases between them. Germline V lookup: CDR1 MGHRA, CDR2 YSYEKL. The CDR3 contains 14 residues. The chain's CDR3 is CASRRGGSTDTQYF. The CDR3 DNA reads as TGCGCCAGCCGCAGGGGGGGCTCCACAGATACGCAGTATTTT.

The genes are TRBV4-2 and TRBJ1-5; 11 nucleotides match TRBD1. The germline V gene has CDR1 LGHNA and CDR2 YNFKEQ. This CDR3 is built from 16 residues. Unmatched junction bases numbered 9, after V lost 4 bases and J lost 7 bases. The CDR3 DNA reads TGTGCCAGCAGCCGACAAGCGGGACAGGGGGACCAGCCCCAGCATTTT. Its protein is CASSRQAGQGDQPQHF.

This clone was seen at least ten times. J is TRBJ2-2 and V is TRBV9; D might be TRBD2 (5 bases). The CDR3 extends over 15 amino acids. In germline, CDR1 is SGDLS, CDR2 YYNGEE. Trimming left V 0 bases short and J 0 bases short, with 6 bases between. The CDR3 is CASSVAGTNTGELFF. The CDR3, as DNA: TGTGCCAGCAGCGTAGCGGGAACGAACACCGGGGAGCTGTTTTTT. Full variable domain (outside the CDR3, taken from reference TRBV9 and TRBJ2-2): DSGVTQTPKHLITATGQRVTLRCSPRSGDLSVYWYQQSLDQGLQFLIQYYNGEERAKGNILERFSAQQFPDLHSELNLSSLELGDSALYFCASSVAGTNTGELFFGEGSRLTVL.

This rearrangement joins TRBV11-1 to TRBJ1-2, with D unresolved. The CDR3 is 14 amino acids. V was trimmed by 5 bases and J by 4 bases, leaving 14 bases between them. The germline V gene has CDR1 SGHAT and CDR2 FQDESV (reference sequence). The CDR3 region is CASSPWTESYGYTF. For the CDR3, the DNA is TGTGCCAGCAGCCCCTGGACGGAGTCCTATGGCTACACCTTC.

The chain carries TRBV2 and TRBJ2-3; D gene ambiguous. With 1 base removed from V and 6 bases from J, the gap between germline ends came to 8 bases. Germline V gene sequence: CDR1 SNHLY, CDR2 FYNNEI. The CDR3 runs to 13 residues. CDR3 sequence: CASSEGLVDTQYF. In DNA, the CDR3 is TGTGCCAGCAGTGAAGGGCTAGTTGATACGCAGTATTTT.

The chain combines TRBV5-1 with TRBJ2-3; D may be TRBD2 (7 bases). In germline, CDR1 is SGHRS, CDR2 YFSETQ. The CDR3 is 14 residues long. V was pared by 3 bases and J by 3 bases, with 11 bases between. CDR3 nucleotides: TGCGCCAGCAGCTGGGAGGGGGAAACAGATACGCAGTATTTT. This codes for CASSWEGETDTQYF. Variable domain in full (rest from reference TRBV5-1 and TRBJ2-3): KAGVTQTPRYLIKTRGQQVTLSCSPISGHRSVSWYQQTPGQGLQFLFEYFSETQRNKGNFPGRFSGRQFSNSRSEMNVSTLELGDSALYLCASSWEGETDTQYFGPGTRLTVL.

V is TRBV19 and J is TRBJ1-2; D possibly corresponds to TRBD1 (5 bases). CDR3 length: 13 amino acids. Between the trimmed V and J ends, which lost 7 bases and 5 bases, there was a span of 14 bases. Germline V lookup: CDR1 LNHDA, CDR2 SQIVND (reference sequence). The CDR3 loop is CASNDQGDYGYTF. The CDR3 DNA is TGTGCCAGTAACGATCAGGGAGATTATGGCTACACCTTC.